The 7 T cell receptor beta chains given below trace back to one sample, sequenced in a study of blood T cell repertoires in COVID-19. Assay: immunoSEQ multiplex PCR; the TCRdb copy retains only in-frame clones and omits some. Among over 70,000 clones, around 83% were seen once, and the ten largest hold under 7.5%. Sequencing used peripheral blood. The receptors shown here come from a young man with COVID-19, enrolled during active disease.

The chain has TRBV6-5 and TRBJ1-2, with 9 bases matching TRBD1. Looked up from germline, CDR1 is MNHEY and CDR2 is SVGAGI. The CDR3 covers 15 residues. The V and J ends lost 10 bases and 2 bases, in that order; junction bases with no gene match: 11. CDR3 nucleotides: TGTGCCACCGTAACCTCCGGGACAGGGAACTATGGCTACACCTTC. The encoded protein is CATVTSGTGNYGYTF.

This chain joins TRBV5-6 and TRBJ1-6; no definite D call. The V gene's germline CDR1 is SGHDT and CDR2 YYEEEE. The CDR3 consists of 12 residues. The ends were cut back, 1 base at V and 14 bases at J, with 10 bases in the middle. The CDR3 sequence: CASSLNAGTLHF. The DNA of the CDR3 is TGTGCCAGCAGCTTGAATGCTGGCACCCTCCACTTT.

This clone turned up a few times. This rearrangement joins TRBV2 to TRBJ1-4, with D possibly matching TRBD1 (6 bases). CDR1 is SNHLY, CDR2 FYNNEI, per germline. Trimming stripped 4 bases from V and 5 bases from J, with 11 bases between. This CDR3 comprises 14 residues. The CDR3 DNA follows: TGTGCCAGCAGTGTGGACAGACTAAATGAAAAACTGTTTTTT. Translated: CASSVDRLNEKLFF. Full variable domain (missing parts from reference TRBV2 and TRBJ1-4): EPEVTQTPSHQVTQMGQEVILRCVPISNHLYFYWYRQILGQKVEFLVSFYNNEISEKSEIFDDQFSVERPDGSNFTLKIRSTKLEDSAMYFCASSVDRLNEKLFFGSGTQLSVL.

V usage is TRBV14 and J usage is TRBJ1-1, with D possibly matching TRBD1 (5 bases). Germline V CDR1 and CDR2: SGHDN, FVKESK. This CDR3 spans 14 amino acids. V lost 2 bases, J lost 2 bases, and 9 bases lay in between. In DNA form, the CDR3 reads TGTGCCAGCAGCCAATTCACAGGCAACACTGAAGCTTTCTTT. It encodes CASSQFTGNTEAFF.

The DNA of the CDR3 is TGCGCCAGCAGCCAAGAAGGGGCGCGGGGACAGTTACCACCGAACACTGAAGCTTTCTTT. It codes for CASSQEGARGQLPPNTEAFF. The chain joins TRBV4-1 to TRBJ1-1; TRBD1 agrees at 7 bases. The trim removed 0 bases at V and 1 base at J, leaving 17 bases unmatched. CDR3 length: 20 residues. In germline, CDR1 is MGHRA, CDR2 YSYEKL.

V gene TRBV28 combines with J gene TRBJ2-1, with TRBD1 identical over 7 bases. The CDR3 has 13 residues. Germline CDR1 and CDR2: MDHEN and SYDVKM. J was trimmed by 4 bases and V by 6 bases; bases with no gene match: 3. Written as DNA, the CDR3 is TGTGCCAGCAGCTTGGGACAGTACAATGAGCAGTTCTTC. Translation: CASSLGQYNEQFF. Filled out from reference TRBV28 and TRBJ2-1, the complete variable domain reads DVKVTQSSRYLVKRTGEKVFLECVQDMDHENMFWYRQDPGLGLRLIYFSYDVKMKEKGDIPEGYSVSREKKERFSLILESASTNQTSMYLCASSLGQYNEQFFGPGTRLTVL.

CDR3 in amino acids: CASSIGTDPNYGYTF. As DNA, the CDR3 is TGTGCCAGCAGTATAGGGACAGATCCTAACTATGGCTACACCTTC. V usage is TRBV27 and J usage is TRBJ1-2, with 7 positions matching TRBD1. Germline V gene data show CDR1 as MNHEY and CDR2 as SMNVEV (reference sequence). The CDR3 has 15 residues. V lost 5 bases and J lost 0; bases outside the gene matches: 6.